The clone carrying this TCR beta chain was counted only a few times. Antigen specificity is unknown. These data belong to a study of OX40 agonist ivuxolimab in advanced cancers. Study in general: Ivuxolimab is an agonistic anti-OX40 (CD134) antibody, and patients were treated with it. It was permissible to have had prior anti-PD-1, anti-PD-L1 or anti-CTLA-4 therapy, and more than 30% had some.

The V end was cut by 0 bases, the J end by 0 bases, with 11 bases between. The CDR3 contains 16 residues. The V gene's germline CDR1 is ENHRY and CDR2 SYGVKD. Overall study results and limits: CD8+ T cells (on average) carried more expanded clones than CD4+ T cells.

The method was immunoSEQ multiplex PCR; TCRdb's version includes in-frame clones alone and lacks a portion of them. This table has 40,000 to 60,000 clones, about three quarters appearing once. The timepoints at which blood was sampled were baseline, cycle 4 day 1, and cycle 7 day 1. The sample was CD4+ or CD8+ T cells sorted from blood, taken in a trial of the OX40 agonist ivuxolimab. This rearrangement joins TRBV10-3 to TRBJ1-1; no clear D gene. This clonotype was sampled from an adult with an advanced solid tumor such as melanoma, head and neck, liver or kidney cancer. The CDR3 here is CAISESSQTMNTEAFF. As DNA, the CDR3 is TGTGCCATCAGTGAGTCCTCTCAGACCATGAACACTGAAGCTTTCTTT.